The present entry profiles one T cell receptor beta chain with its context. What it binds is not known. These data belong to a study of cytomegalovirus exposure and HLA in healthy donors. V shed 6 bases, J shed 9 bases, and the junction held 9 bases outside the gene matches. Germline loops: CDR1 LNHDA, CDR2 SQIVND (reference sequence). This CDR3 is 14 amino acids long. Study results and limitations: Confirmation in vitro established that a few CMV-associated chains were specific for CMV antigens. The authors enumerated around 150 TCR beta chains as linked to cytomegalovirus. Rarity held for most TCR sequences, but there were some public TCRs that occurred in many donors.

Profiled with immunoSEQ multiplex PCR; TCRdb holds only in-frame clones, not every one. The repertoire holds under 150,000 clones, 84% seen once, with under 1.5% in the top ten. The chain couples TRBV19 to TRBJ2-1, with 9 nucleotides matching TRBD1. The origin of this receptor is a woman under 40 in good health and CMV-seronegative. Input material: PBMCs. The CDR3 here is CASSGQGRLGEQFF. The CDR3 bases are TGTGCCAGTAGCGGACAGGGGCGTTTAGGTGAGCAGTTCTTC.